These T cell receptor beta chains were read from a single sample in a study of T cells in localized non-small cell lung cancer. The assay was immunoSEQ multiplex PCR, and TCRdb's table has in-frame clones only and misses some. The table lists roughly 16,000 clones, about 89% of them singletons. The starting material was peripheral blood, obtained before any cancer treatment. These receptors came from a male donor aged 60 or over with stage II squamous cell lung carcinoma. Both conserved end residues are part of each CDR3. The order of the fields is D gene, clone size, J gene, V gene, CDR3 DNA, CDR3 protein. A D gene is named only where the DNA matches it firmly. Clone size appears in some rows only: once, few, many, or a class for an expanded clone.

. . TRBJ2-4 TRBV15 TGTGCCACCAGCACAGGGGCCCTAGCCAAAAACATTCAGTACTTC CATSTGALAKNIQYF
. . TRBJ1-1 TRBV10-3 TGTGCCATCAGTGGAACGGCCCGGAACACTGAAGCTTTCTTT CAISGTARNTEAFF
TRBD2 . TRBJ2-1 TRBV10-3 TGTGCCATCAGTTCGACTAGCGGGACCTACAATGAGCAGTTCTTC CAISSTSGTYNEQFF
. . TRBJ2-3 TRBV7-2 TGTGCCAGCAGCTTTACCTGGGGCAGCACAGATACGCAGTATTTT CASSFTWGSTDTQYF
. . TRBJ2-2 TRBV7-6 TGTGCCAGCACCGGGGGGCCAGGGGAGGACACCGGGGAGCTGTTTTTT CASTGGPGEDTGELFF
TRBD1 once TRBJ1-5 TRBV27 TGTGCCAGCAGTTTAAAGGGACAGAGGAGCAATCAGCCCCAGCATTTT CASSLKGQRSNQPQHF
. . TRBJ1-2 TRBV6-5 TGTGCCAGCAGTTACGGGGGTCAGGGCTATGGCTACACCTTC CASSYGGQGYGYTF
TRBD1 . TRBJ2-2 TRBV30 TGTGCCTGGAGTGTACAGGGACAGGGCAGCACCGGGGAGCTGTTTTTT CAWSVQGQGSTGELFF
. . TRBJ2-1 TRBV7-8 TGTGCCAGCAGCTTAAGGGTCGATGAGCAGTTCTTC CASSLRVDEQFF
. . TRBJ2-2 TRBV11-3 TGTGCCAGCAGCTCGACCCCGAACACCGGGGAGCTGTTTTTT CASSSTPNTGELFF
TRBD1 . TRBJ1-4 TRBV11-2 TGTGCCAGCAGCTCACCTGTAGGGGGACAGGGGGAAAAACTGTTTTTT CASSSPVGGQGEKLFF
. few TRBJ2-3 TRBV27 TGTGCCAGCAGTTTGGGCAGGGGTAAAGTGGATACGCAGTATTTT CASSLGRGKVDTQYF
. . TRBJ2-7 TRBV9 TGTGCCAGCAGCGTAGCCGGTGTTGGGTCCCTATACGAGCAGTACTTC CASSVAGVGSLYEQYF
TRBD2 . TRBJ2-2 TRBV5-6 TGTGCCAGCTCGCGGGAGATGGGGACCGGGGAGCTGTTTTTT CASSREMGTGELFF
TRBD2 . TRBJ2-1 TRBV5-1 TGCGCCAGCAGCTTGGTCGGGGAGGGGCCTAACAATGAGCAGTTCTTC CASSLVGEGPNNEQFF
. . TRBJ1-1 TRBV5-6 TGTGCCAGCAGCTCGGGGTGGGGTGGGGAAGCTTTCTTT CASSSGWGGEAFF
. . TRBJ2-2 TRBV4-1 TGCGCCAGCAGCCAAGATGCCGCTTACACCGGGGAGCTGTTTTTT CASSQDAAYTGELFF
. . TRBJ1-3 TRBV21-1 TGTGCCAGCAGCAAAGTGGACAGGGGGCATTATGGAAACACCATATATTTT CASSKVDRGHYGNTIYF
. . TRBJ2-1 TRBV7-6 TGTGCCAGCAGCTTCCTCGCGGGAACTTACAATGAGCAGTTCTTC CASSFLAGTYNEQFF
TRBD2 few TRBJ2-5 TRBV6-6 TGTGCCAGCAGCCCCACCGGGACTAGCGGGAGTGAGACCCAGTACTTC CASSPTGTSGSETQYF
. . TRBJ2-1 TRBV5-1 TGCGCCAGCAGCTTGTGGGGGGAGAAGACAAATGAGCAGTTCTTC CASSLWGEKTNEQFF
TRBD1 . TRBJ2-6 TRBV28 TGTGCCAGCACCCAGGGACAGGGAACCGGGGCCAACGTCCTGACTTTC CASTQGQGTGANVLTF
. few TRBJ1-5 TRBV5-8 TGTGCCAGCAGCTTTCCCGCCCAGCATTTT CASSFPAQHF
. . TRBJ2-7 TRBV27 TGTGCCAGCAGTGAAATGGACAGCTACGAGCAGTACTTC CASSEMDSYEQYF
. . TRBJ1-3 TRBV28 TGTGCCAGCAGTTTATATTCTGGAAACACCATATATTTT CASSLYSGNTIYF
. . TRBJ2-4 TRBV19 TGTGCCAGTAGTCGGGGACTTCTCCCGGTGACCTCCAAAAACATTCAGTACTTC CASSRGLLPVTSKNIQYF
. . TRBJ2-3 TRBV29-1 TGCAGCGTTGATGTCAAGGGCACAGATACGCAGTATTTT CSVDVKGTDTQYF
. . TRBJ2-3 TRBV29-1 TGCAGCTCAGACGAAGGGGGCACAGATACGCAGTATTTT CSSDEGGTDTQYF
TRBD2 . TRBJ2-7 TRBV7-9 TGTGCCAGCAGCTTAGCGGGAGGGATGGGGGAGCAGTACTTC CASSLAGGMGEQYF
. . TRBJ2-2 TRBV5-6 TGTGCCAGCAGCTTGCAGGGGATGGGGGACACCGGGGAGCTGTTTTTT CASSLQGMGDTGELFF
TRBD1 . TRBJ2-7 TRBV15 TGTGCCACCAGCAGAGGGAAAGGGGGCATCTACGAGCAGTACTTC CATSRGKGGIYEQYF
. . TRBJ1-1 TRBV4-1 TGCGCCAGCAGCCAAGAAAAGGGGCAGTTGAACACTGAAGCTTTCTTT CASSQEKGQLNTEAFF
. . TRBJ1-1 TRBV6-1 TGTGCCAGCAGTGAGCGGAGGGTCGGAGCTTTCTTT CASSERRVGAFF
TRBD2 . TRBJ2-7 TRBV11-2 TGTGCCAGCAGCTTAGGAGCGGGATCTTCCTACGAGCAGTACTTC CASSLGAGSSYEQYF
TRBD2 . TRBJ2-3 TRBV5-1 TGCGCCAGCAGGCGGACTAGCGGGAGGATAGGAGATACGCAGTATTTT CASRRTSGRIGDTQYF
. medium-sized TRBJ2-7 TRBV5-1 TGCGCCAGCAGCGTGGACGTAGGTTACGAGCAGTACTTC CASSVDVGYEQYF
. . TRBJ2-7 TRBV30 TGTGCCTGGGGCCCGGGGAGCGAGCAGTACTTC CAWGPGSEQYF
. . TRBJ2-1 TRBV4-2 TGTGCCAGCAGCCAAGAACTTTCCAATGAGCAGTTCTTC CASSQELSNEQFF
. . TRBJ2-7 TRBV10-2 TGCGCCAGCACTAACCGGGACGCAGGATCCTACGAGCAGTACTTC CASTNRDAGSYEQYF
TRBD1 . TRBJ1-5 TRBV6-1 TGTGCCAGCAGTGCCGGGACAGTTAGCAATCAGCCCCAGCATTTT CASSAGTVSNQPQHF
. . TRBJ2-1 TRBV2 TGTGCCAGCAGCTACCGGCGGGGCAGCTCCTACAATGAGCAGTTCTTC CASSYRRGSSYNEQFF
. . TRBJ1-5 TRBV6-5 TGTGCCAGCAGTTCGGTCAGTTTCAATCAGCCCCAGCATTTT CASSSVSFNQPQHF
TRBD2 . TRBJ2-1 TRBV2 TGTGCCAGCAAGGCGGGAGATCTGAGTGAGCAGTTCTTC CASKAGDLSEQFF